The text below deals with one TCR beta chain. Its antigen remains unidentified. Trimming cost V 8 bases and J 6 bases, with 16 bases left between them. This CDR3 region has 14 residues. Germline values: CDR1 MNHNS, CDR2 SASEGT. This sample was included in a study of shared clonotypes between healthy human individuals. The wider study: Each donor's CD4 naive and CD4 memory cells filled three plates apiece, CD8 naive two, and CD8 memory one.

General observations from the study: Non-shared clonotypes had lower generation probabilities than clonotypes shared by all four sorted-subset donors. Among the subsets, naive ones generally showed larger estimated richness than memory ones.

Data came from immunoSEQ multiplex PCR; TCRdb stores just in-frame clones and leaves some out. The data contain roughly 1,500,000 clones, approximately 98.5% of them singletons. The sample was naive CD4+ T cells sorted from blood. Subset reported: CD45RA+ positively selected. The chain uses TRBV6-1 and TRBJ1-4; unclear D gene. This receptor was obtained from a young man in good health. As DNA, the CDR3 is TGTGCCAGCTCATTGGAGGCAGGAGATGAAAAACTGTTTTTT. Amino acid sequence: CASSLEAGDEKLFF.